These 32 T cell receptor beta chains share one sample of origin, sequenced in a study of blood T cell repertoires in COVID-19. Assay: immunoSEQ multiplex PCR; the TCRdb copy retains only in-frame clones and omits some. Of 95,000 to 110,000 clones listed, approximately 83% are singletons. The sequenced material came from peripheral blood. Receptor source: a woman older than 75 with active or convalescent COVID-19.

The chain recombines TRBV5-4 with TRBJ1-6, with 7 nucleotides matching TRBD1. Germline V CDR1 and CDR2: SGHNT, YYREEE (reference sequence). The junction had 1 base not matched to a gene; V was cut back by 3 bases and J by 4 bases. The CDR3 is 14 amino acids. The CDR3 DNA sequence: TGTGCCAGCAGCTCAGGGGGTTATAATTCACCCCTCCACTTT. It encodes CASSSGGYNSPLHF.

The chain carries TRBV5-6 and TRBJ1-4; 7 bases align to TRBD1. CDR1 and CDR2 from the germline V gene are SGHDT and YYEEEE. The CDR3 contains 15 residues. V trimming: 3 bases; J trimming: 0 bases; junction bases outside the gene matches: 2. The CDR3 coding sequence is TGTGCCAGCAGCTATACAGGGGCAACTAATGAAAAACTGTTTTTT. Protein product: CASSYTGATNEKLFF.

V gene TRBV5-5 combines with J gene TRBJ1-2; 7 nucleotides match TRBD1. Germline assignment: CDR1 SGHKS and CDR2 YYEKEE (reference sequence). Trimming at V came to 4 bases and at J to 3 bases, leaving 0 bases not matched to a gene. CDR3 length equals 12 residues. This chain's CDR3 is CASSDRDYGYTF. The DNA for the CDR3 is TGTGCCAGCAGCGACAGGGACTATGGCTACACCTTC.

J is TRBJ2-3 and V is TRBV6-2 or TRBV6-3; 7 nucleotides agree with TRBD2. V lost 0 bases, J lost 2 bases, and 11 bases stayed unmatched. This CDR3 has 18 residues. Looked up from germline, CDR1 is MNHEY and CDR2 is SVGEGT. CDR3 in DNA: TGTGCCAGCAGTTACTCGGAGACTAGCACACCGATCACAGATACGCAGTATTTT. It is translated as CASSYSETSTPITDTQYF.

This rearrangement joins TRBV18 to TRBJ1-1; 8 bases are shared with TRBD1. Looked up from germline, CDR1 is KGHSH and CDR2 is LQKENI. V was pared by 4 bases and J by 1 base, with 5 bases of the junction left unmatched. There are 15 residues in the CDR3. The CDR3 DNA reads as TGTGCCAGCTCACTAGGGGGGACAGGGAACACTGAAGCTTTCTTT. Residues: CASSLGGTGNTEAFF.

The V call is TRBV18, the J call TRBJ2-7, with D possibly TRBD2 on 6 matching bases. The CDR3 runs 13 residues. Trimming took 0 bases from V and 3 from J, leaving 6 bases between them. The germline V gene has CDR1 KGHSH and CDR2 LQKENI. DNA of the CDR3: TGTGCCAGCTCACCACCGGGAGGCTACGAGCAGTACTTC. Its protein product is CASSPPGGYEQYF. Full variable domain (missing parts from reference TRBV18 and TRBJ2-7): NAGVMQNPRHLVRRRGQEARLRCSPMKGHSHVYWYRQLPEEGLKFMVYLQKENIIDESGMPKERFSAEFPKEGPSILRIQQVVRGDSAAYFCASSPPGGYEQYFGPGTRLTVT.

This clone was found once. Written as DNA, the CDR3 is TGTGCCAGCTCACCACCGTCGGGGGGGGGCAATGAGCAGTTCTTC. Translating gives CASSPPSGGGNEQFF. The gene calls are TRBV18 and TRBJ2-1; the match to TRBD2 covers 8 bases. V lost 0 bases, J lost 6 bases, and 4 bases stayed unmatched. The CDR3 is 15 amino acids. The germline CDR1 and CDR2 sequences are KGHSH and LQKENI.

This rearrangement joins TRBV6-2 or TRBV6-3 to TRBJ1-1; 10 nucleotides align to TRBD1. The germline V gene encodes CDR1 MNHEY and CDR2 SVGEGT. This CDR3 spans 16 amino acids. V lost 4 bases to trimming and J lost 5 bases; unmatched junction nucleotides: 10. CDR3 protein: CASSWGQGPRRTEAFF. CDR3 coding DNA: TGTGCCAGCAGTTGGGGACAGGGGCCGCGAAGGACTGAAGCTTTCTTT.

V usage is TRBV10-1 and J usage is TRBJ1-1; maybe TRBD1 (6 bases). The germline gives CDR1 WNHNN, CDR2 SYGVQD (reference sequence). The CDR3 totals 13 residues. The germline V and J ends were trimmed by 8 bases and 1 base, with 11 bases remaining between them. CDR3 sequence: CASAGTPNTEAFF. The DNA of the CDR3 is TGCGCCAGCGCCGGGACACCGAACACTGAAGCTTTCTTT.

The chain combines TRBV7-9 with TRBJ1-4; 7 nucleotides agree with TRBD1. V shed 5 bases, J shed 3 bases, and the junction held 6 bases outside the gene matches. CDR3 size: 15 residues. The germline CDR1 and CDR2 sequences are SEHNR and FQNEAQ (reference sequence). The CDR3 region is CASSGPGTANEKLFF. The CDR3 DNA reads as TGTGCCAGCAGCGGCCCCGGGACAGCTAATGAAAAACTGTTTTTT.

The J gene is TRBJ1-5, the V gene TRBV18; weak D call: TRBD1 (6 bases). The CDR3 consists of 16 residues. Germline loops: CDR1 KGHSH, CDR2 LQKENI. Trimming took 6 bases from V and 2 from J, leaving 17 bases between them. The CDR3, as DNA: TGTGCCAGCTCCCTCTCCGGGTCAGGGGGCAATCAGCCCCAGCATTTT. Its translation is CASSLSGSGGNQPQHF.

The genes are TRBV11-2 and TRBJ2-5; D might be TRBD2 (7 bases). Per germline, CDR1 SGHAT and CDR2 FQNNGV. The CDR3 extends over 14 amino acids. The V end lost 3 bases, the J end lost 5 bases, and 13 bases lay between the germline ends. The CDR3 loop reads CASSFRGGLETQYF. The DNA of the CDR3 is TGTGCCAGCAGCTTTAGGGGGGGACTGGAGACCCAGTACTTC. The variable domain in full, with the rest retrieved from reference TRBV11-2 and TRBJ2-5, is EAGVAQSPRYKIIEKRQSVAFWCNPISGHATLYWYQQILGQGPKLLIQFQNNGVVDDSQLPKDRFSAERLKGVDSTLKIQPAKLEDSAVYLCASSFRGGLETQYFGPGTRLLVL.

This chain connects TRBV11-2 to TRBJ1-6; no clear D gene. Trimming stripped 5 bases from V and 7 bases from J, with 3 bases between. This CDR3 has 11 residues. Germline CDR1 and CDR2: SGHAT and FQNNGV. In DNA, the CDR3 is TGTGCCAGCAGCCTGAATTCACCCCTCCACTTT. This gives the protein CASSLNSPLHF. Full variable domain (rest looked up from reference TRBV11-2 and TRBJ1-6): EAGVAQSPRYKIIEKRQSVAFWCNPISGHATLYWYQQILGQGPKLLIQFQNNGVVDDSQLPKDRFSAERLKGVDSTLKIQPAKLEDSAVYLCASSLNSPLHFGNGTRLTVT.

V and J are TRBV9 and TRBJ2-5; a possible D gene is TRBD1 (6 bases). The CDR3 extends over 15 amino acids. Germline-derived CDR1 and CDR2 are SGDLS and YYNGEE. Trimming removed 0 bases from V and 3 bases from J, with 12 bases in between. The CDR3 DNA reads as TGTGCCAGCAGCGTAGGTTGGGCAGGGGAAGAGACCCAGTACTTC. Translation: CASSVGWAGEETQYF.

The chain combines TRBV6-4 with TRBJ2-2; 7 nucleotides match TRBD2. J was trimmed by 1 base and V by 6 bases; bases with no gene match: 5. CDR1 is MRHNA and CDR2 is SNTAGT in the germline V gene. CDR3 length equals 15 residues. CDR3 sequence (DNA): TGTGCCAGCAGCAGGGACTACAAGAACACCGGGGAGCTGTTTTTT. Its translation is CASSRDYKNTGELFF.

This clone has just one count. This chain uses TRBV30 with TRBJ1-2; 10 nucleotides line up with TRBD1. CDR3 size: 12 residues. Germline V gives CDR1 GTSNPN, CDR2 SVGIG (reference sequence). V was pared by 3 bases and J by 12 bases, with 7 bases of the junction left unmatched. This CDR3 is CAWRLTGGAHTF. CDR3 DNA sequence: TGTGCCTGGAGGCTGACAGGGGGCGCCCACACCTTC.

The chain carries TRBV2 and TRBJ1-5; maybe TRBD1 (5 bases). V was cut by 5 bases and J by 0 bases, with 17 bases left in between. CDR3 length: 17 amino acids. Looked up from germline, CDR1 is SNHLY and CDR2 is FYNNEI. CDR3 nucleotide sequence: TGTGCCAGCAGTCCCGTGGACGGAGGGGATAGCAATCAGCCCCAGCATTTT. It encodes CASSPVDGGDSNQPQHF.

The V gene is TRBV29-1, the J gene TRBJ1-4, with TRBD1 matching over 7 bases. The CDR3 has 13 residues. Germline-derived CDR1 and CDR2 are SQVTM and ANQGSEA. With 7 bases clipped from V and 6 bases from J, the junction kept 8 bases outside the gene matches. CDR3 region: CSGRTGDYEKLFF. The CDR3 DNA is TGCAGCGGGAGAACAGGGGACTATGAAAAACTGTTTTTT.

J is TRBJ1-3 and V is TRBV7-8, with D possibly matching TRBD1 (6 bases). V lost 3 bases to trimming and J lost 0 bases, with 12 bases between them. This CDR3 has 16 residues. Germline values: CDR1 SGHVS, CDR2 FQNEAQ. The CDR3 bases are TGTGCCAGCAGCTTTCGACAGGACTTCTCTGGAAACACCATATATTTT. It is translated as CASSFRQDFSGNTIYF.

The rearrangement links TRBV21-1 to TRBJ1-5; the table's D call, TRBD1, has no DNA check behind it. TRBV21-1 is marked as a pseudogene. The CDR3 is 17 residues long. This CDR3 is CASGTGGTFRSNQPQHF. Written as DNA, the CDR3 is TGTGCCAGCGGGACAGGGGGAACATTTAGGAGCAATCAGCCCCAGCATTTT.

This clone was observed a handful of times. The chain links TRBV6-2 or TRBV6-3 to TRBJ1-6, with 8 bases matching TRBD1. Germline V CDR1 and CDR2: MNHEY, SVGEGT. The J segment lost 7 bases and the V segment lost 5 bases, leaving 7 bases of the junction unmatched. The CDR3 length is 15 residues. The CDR3 coding sequence is TGTGCCAGCAGTGACCCAGGGGGCCCAAATTCACCCCTCCACTTT. Amino acid sequence: CASSDPGGPNSPLHF.

The V gene is TRBV19, the J gene TRBJ1-3; unclear D gene. The CDR3 loop spans 17 amino acids. In germline, CDR1 is LNHDA, CDR2 SQIVND (reference sequence). V lost 2 bases, J lost 0 bases, and 14 bases lay in between. CDR3 sequence: CASSIPLFGVSGNTIYF. The CDR3 region has the DNA TGTGCCAGTAGTATACCTTTGTTTGGAGTCTCTGGAAACACCATATATTTT.

The chain is built from TRBV20-1 and TRBJ1-2; 8 positions agree with TRBD1. Germline values: CDR1 DFQATT, CDR2 SNEGSKA (reference sequence). CDR3 length: 13 amino acids. J lost 8 bases, V lost 5 bases, and 10 bases had no gene match. The CDR3 region has the DNA TGCAGTGCTGGTGGACAGGGTACTTCGGGCTACACCTTC. Protein: CSAGGQGTSGYTF.

The chain is built from TRBV11-3 and TRBJ2-3; 9 positions match TRBD1. Germline loops: CDR1 SGHNT, CDR2 YENEEA. CDR3 length: 17 residues. V gave up 5 bases and J gave up 2 bases; unmatched junction bases: 11. CDR3 region: CASSPGTGKQYTDTQYF. The CDR3 bases are TGTGCCAGCAGCCCCGGGACAGGGAAACAATACACAGATACGCAGTATTTT.

This clone was seen repeatedly, ten times or more. The genes are TRBV25-1 and TRBJ1-6, with TRBD1 matching 9 bases. This CDR3 spans 15 amino acids. Germline trimming cut 1 base from V and 10 bases from J; bases unmatched to any gene: 5. Per the germline V gene, CDR1 is MGHDK and CDR2 is SYGVNS. CDR3 in amino acids: CASSESGTGRSPLHF. CDR3 in DNA: TGTGCCAGCAGTGAATCGGGGACAGGGAGATCACCCCTCCACTTT.

This chain joins TRBV6-2 or TRBV6-3 and TRBJ1-2; 7 nucleotides line up with TRBD1. This CDR3 is 13 amino acids long. The trim removed 2 bases at V and 3 bases at J, leaving 0 bases unmatched. Germline-derived CDR1 and CDR2 are MNHEY and SVGEGT. Here the CDR3 reads CASSYTGDYGYTF. DNA for the CDR3: TGTGCCAGCAGTTACACAGGGGACTATGGCTACACCTTC.

The chain uses TRBV14 and TRBJ2-7; TRBD2 is a possible D gene (5 bases). Trimming took off 1 base at V and 9 bases at J, with 16 bases between the two ends. CDR1 and CDR2 (germline): SGHDN, FVKESK. CDR3 size: 14 residues. The DNA for the CDR3 is TGTGCCAGCAGCCAAGGATCGGGGTTCCTTGGGCAGTACTTC. It is translated as CASSQGSGFLGQYF.

This sequence joins TRBV28 and TRBJ1-1; TRBD1 is a possible D gene (6 bases). Per the germline V gene, CDR1 is MDHEN and CDR2 is SYDVKM. The CDR3 contains 15 residues. Trimming pared 6 bases from V and 4 bases from J, leaving 18 bases between. CDR3 coding DNA: TGTGCCAGCAGACTGATTCAGGGGTTTGGCACTGAAGCTTTCTTT. This codes for CASRLIQGFGTEAFF.

The V gene is TRBV9, the J gene TRBJ2-7, with TRBD1 identical over 9 bases. The CDR3 loop spans 15 amino acids. Per the germline V gene, CDR1 is SGDLS and CDR2 is YYNGEE. J gave up 3 bases and V 4 bases, and 8 bases lay outside the gene matches. The CDR3 protein is CASSTQSGQGYEQYF. CDR3 nucleotide sequence: TGTGCCAGCAGCACCCAATCGGGACAGGGCTACGAGCAGTACTTC.

CDR3 coding DNA: TGTGCCAGCAGTGAGGCCGGGATTAATGGGGAGACCCAGTACTTC. Translated, it gives CASSEAGINGETQYF. The chain has TRBV2 and TRBJ2-5; a weak D match, TRBD2 (5 bases). Trimming pared 3 bases from V and 5 bases from J, leaving 16 bases between. The CDR3 extends over 15 amino acids. The germline V gene encodes CDR1 SNHLY and CDR2 FYNNEI. Complete variable domain (other parts from reference TRBV2 and TRBJ2-5): EPEVTQTPSHQVTQMGQEVILRCVPISNHLYFYWYRQILGQKVEFLVSFYNNEISEKSEIFDDQFSVERPDGSNFTLKIRSTKLEDSAMYFCASSEAGINGETQYFGPGTRLLVL.

A few counts support this clone. The chain is built from TRBV5-1 and TRBJ2-3; D unclear. CDR1 and CDR2 from the germline V gene are SGHRS and YFSETQ. The length of the CDR3 is 14 residues. V was trimmed by 4 bases and J by 0 bases, leaving 9 bases between them. The CDR3, as DNA: TGCGCCAGCAGCATCGTTCCTAGCACAGATACGCAGTATTTT. It translates to CASSIVPSTDTQYF.

In DNA form, the CDR3 reads TGTGCCAGTAGCGGGACAGAGAGTATCTATGGCTACACCTTC. It yields the protein CASSGTESIYGYTF. The V and J genes are TRBV19 and TRBJ1-2, with 7 bases fitting TRBD1. Germline V CDR1 and CDR2: LNHDA, SQIVND (reference sequence). CDR3 length: 14 amino acids. V lost 6 bases to trimming and J lost 4 bases; unmatched junction nucleotides: 8.